The present T cell receptor beta chain was sequenced within a study of Ad26.COV2.S vaccination and SARS-CoV-2 variants. Treatment given: 15 to 20 received Ad26.COV2.S at low or high dose, single or two shots; roughly 5 received placebo; per-sample allocation not given. It was on day 63 after the first vaccine or placebo injection that samples were taken. The donor was a Boston adult aged 18-55 years. Produced via immunoSEQ multiplex PCR; TCRdb's table is partial and in-frame only. Of about 680,000 clones detected, 80% to 90% appear once; the ten largest clones hold approximately 1.5%. The clonotype originates from a person aged 18 to 59 who received the Ad26.COV2.S COVID-19 vaccine or a placebo. The sample was peripheral blood, taken in a trial of Ad26.COV2.S vaccine versus placebo.

CDR3 nucleotides: TGTGCCAGCAGCCCCATAGGGACAGGGAACGGTCAGCCCCAGCATTTT. Amino acids: CASSPIGTGNGQPQHF. V usage is TRBV7-9 and J usage is TRBJ1-5, with 9 positions matching TRBD1. Germline CDR1 SEHNR, CDR2 FQNEAQ (reference sequence). The CDR3 runs 16 residues. V was clipped by 5 bases and J by 6 bases; unmatched bases: 11.